This T cell receptor (beta chain) is from a study of T-cell memory formation after mild COVID-19 (dated by TCRdb to the early 2020s). Background on the whole study: TCR sequence clusters from the two donors were largely donor specific. In a couple of donors, T-cell clones that expanded and contracted after mild COVID-19 were tracked by sequencing TCRalpha and TCRbeta repertoires over time. Two young, previously healthy adult volunteers, one female and one male, were included in the cohort. Overall study outcomes, separate from this receptor: Clones that contracted from day 15 to 85 showed balanced CD4/CD8 phenotypes, whereas a second wave of clones that expanded from day 15 to 37 leaned towards CD4+. Contracting CD4+ clones were found mainly in CM and EM memory subsets, while CD8+ clones were enriched in EMRA. Some responding clones were found in pre-infection memory, which suggests that pre-existing cross-reactive memory T cells took part in the SARS-CoV-2 response. Whether the second-wave clones peaking on day 37 were SARS-CoV-2 specific was not confirmed. Only a couple of mild cases were covered by the study, and larger cohorts that include severe cases with pre-infection samples were considered necessary.

The reads were generated on an Illumina NovaSeq 6000. TCRalpha and TCRbeta cDNA libraries were built by 5'RACE with constant-segment primers, adding sample barcodes and unique molecular identifiers. Trizol reagent was used to extract RNA from every sample. The libraries were amplified in two PCR steps, and the second step added a second sample barcode and Illumina TruSeq adapters. Sequencing of the libraries was done on an Illumina NovaSeq, producing 2 x 150 bp paired-end reads. Per the authors' processing: Demultiplexing of reads and collapsing into UMI-guided consensus sequences were performed with migec v1.2.7. Using mixcr v2.1.11, the UMI consensuses were aligned to TRA and TRB V and J templates and assembled into clonotypes. A clonotype was counted as expanded or contracted only when both edgeR and NoisET called the clonotype significant, with the noise models trained on biological replicates. edgeR calls used a false discovery rate-adjusted p below 0.01 and a log2 fold-change threshold of 1. As an exploratory analysis of dynamics, max-normalized trajectories of the 1000 most abundant clonotypes were examined by PCA with hierarchical clustering. The CD4 or CD8 phenotype of responding clones was assigned using the separately sequenced CD4+ and CD8+ repertoires. TCRdb itself trimmed the public reads at Q25 with fastp, ran MiXCR and retained productive beta chains. Every distinct CDR3 protein forms one entry, paired with its most common genes and DNA. These V and J calls originate from TCRdb's pipeline instead of the authors' own analysis. The sample table records 350,000 to 450,000 distinct CDR3 sequences; around 15% of these occur just once. Of the sample, around 22% falls within the top ten clones.

PBMCs were isolated by Ficoll-Paque density gradient centrifugation. About this clonotype: There is no known antigen for this receptor. The sample holds no much larger clone one base away, and base qualities are not on file.

A distance of 6 bases separates the germline ends of V and J, which lose 0 bases and 2 bases respectively. Measured from the cysteine to the phenylalanine, the CDR3 is 14 residues long. Only the CDR3 DNA is retained, 42 bases long and in frame from the first base. In this chain, TRBV12-3 or TRBV12-4 is recombined with TRBJ2-3; no D gene is confidently identified. The specimen was PBMCs or a T cell subset sorted from them (not recorded which). The clonotype was recovered from a man aged 18 to 30 who had mild COVID-19 (a few samples of this study predate the infection). The sample titles of this study are shuffled in the database, so cell type and time point are left out; the donor was told from shared clones. In nucleotides, the sequence is TGTGCCAGCAGTTTAGCTAGTCTCACAGATACGCAGTATTTT. Its product reads: CASSLASLTDTQYF.